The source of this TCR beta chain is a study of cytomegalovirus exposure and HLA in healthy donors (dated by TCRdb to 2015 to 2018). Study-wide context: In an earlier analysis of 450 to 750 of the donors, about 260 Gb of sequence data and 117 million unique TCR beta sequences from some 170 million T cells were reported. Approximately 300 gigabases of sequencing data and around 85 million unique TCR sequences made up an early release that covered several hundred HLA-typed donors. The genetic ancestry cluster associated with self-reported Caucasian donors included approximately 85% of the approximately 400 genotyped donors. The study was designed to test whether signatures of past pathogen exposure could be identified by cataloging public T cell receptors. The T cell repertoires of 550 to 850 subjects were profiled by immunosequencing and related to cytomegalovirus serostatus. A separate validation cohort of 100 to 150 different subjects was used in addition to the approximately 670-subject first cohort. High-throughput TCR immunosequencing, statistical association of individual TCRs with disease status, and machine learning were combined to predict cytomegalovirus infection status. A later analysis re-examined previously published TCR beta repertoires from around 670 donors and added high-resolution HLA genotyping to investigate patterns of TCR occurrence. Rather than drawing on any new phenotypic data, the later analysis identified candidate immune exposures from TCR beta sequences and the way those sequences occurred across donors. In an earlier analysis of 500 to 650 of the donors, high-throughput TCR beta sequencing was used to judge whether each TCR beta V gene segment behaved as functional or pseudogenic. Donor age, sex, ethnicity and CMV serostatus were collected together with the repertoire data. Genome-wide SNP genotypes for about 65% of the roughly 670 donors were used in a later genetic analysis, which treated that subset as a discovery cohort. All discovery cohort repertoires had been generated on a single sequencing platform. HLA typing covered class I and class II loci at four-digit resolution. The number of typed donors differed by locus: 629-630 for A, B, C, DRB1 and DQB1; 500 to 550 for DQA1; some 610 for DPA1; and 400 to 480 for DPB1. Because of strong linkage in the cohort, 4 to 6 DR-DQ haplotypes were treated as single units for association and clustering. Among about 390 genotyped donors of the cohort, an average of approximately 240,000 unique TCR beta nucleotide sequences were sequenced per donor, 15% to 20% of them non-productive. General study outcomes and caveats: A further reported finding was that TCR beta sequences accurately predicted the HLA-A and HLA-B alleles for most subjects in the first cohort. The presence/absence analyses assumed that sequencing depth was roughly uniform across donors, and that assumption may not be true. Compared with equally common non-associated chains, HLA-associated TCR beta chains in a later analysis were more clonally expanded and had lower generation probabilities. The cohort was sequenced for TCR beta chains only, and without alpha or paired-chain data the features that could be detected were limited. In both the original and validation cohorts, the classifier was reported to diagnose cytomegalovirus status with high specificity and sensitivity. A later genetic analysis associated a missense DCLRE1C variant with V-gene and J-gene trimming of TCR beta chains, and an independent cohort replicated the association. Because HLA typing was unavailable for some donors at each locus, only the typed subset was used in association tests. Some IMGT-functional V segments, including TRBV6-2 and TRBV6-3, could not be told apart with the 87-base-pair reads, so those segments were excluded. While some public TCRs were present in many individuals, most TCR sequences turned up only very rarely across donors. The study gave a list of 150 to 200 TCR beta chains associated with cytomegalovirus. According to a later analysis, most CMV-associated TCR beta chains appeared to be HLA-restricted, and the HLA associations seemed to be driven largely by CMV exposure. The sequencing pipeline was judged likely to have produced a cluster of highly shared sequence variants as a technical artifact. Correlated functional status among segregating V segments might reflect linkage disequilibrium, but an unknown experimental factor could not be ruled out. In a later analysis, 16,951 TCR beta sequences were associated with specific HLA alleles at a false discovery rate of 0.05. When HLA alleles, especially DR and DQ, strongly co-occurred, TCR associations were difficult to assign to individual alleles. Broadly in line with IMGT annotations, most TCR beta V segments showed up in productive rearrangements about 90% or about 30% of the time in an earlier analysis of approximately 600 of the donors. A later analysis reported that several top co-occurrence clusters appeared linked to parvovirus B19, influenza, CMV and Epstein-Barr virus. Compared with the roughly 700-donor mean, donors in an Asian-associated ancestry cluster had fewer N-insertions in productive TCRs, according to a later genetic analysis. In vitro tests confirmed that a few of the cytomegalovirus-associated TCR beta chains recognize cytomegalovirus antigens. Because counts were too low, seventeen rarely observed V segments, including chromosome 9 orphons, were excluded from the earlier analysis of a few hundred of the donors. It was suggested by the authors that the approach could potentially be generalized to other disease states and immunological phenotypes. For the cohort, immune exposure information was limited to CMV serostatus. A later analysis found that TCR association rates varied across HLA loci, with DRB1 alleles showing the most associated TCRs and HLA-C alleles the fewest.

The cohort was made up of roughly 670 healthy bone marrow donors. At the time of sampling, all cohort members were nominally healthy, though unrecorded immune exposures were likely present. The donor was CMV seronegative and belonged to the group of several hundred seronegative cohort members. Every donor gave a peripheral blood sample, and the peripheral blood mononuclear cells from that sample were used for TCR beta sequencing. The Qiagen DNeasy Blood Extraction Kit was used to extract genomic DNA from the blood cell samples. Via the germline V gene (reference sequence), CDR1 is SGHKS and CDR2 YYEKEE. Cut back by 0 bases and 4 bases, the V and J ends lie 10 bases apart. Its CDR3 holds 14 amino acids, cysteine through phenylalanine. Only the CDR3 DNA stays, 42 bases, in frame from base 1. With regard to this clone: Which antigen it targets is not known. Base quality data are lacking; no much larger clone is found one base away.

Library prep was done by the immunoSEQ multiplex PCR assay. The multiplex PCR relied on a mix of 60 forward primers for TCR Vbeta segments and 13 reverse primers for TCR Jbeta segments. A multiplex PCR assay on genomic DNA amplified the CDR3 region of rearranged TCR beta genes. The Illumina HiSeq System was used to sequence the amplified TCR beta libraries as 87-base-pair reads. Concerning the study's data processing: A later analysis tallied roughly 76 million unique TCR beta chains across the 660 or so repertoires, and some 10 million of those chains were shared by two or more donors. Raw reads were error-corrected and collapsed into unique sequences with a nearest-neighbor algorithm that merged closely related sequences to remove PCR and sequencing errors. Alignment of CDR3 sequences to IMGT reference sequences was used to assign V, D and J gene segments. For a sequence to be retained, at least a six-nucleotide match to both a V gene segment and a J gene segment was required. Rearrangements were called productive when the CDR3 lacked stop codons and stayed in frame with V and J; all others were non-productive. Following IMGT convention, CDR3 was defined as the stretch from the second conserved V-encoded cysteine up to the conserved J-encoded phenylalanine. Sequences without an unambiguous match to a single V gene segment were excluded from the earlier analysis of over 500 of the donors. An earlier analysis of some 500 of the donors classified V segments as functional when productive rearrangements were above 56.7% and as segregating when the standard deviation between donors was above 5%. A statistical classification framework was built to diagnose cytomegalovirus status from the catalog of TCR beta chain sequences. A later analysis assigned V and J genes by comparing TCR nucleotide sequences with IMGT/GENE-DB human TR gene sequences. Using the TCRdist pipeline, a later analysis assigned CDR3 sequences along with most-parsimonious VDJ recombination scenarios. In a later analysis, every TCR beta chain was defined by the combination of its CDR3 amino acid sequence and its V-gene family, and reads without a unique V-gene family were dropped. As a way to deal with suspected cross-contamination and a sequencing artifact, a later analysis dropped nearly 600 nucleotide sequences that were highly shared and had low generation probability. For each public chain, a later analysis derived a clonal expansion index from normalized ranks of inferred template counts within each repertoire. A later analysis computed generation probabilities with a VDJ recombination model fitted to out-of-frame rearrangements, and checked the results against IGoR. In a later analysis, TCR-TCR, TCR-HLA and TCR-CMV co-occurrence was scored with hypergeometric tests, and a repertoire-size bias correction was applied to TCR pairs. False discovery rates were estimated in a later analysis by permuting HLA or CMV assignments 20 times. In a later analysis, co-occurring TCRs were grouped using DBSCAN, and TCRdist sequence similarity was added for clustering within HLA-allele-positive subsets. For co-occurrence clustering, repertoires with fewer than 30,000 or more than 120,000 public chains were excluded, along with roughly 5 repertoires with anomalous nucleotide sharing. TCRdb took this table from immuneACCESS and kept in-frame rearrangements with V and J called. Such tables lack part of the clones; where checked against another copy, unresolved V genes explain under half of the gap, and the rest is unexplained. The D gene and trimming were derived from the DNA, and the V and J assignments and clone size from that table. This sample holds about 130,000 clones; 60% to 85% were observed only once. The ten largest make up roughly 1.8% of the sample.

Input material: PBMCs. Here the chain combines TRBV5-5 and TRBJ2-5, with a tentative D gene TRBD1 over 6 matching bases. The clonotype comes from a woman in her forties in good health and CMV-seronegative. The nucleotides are TGTGCCAGCAGCTTGGACTGGGGGCGAGAGACCCAGTACTTC. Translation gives CASSLDWGRETQYF.